The clone carrying this T cell receptor (beta chain) was counted many times. Its antigen is as yet unknown. Generation of TCR beta libraries employed quantitative 5'-RACE incorporating molecular barcodes. TCRdb called the 5' RACE reads again in MiXCR, with one record for every CDR3 protein. This sample yields 250,000 to 400,000 distinct CDR3 sequences, of which roughly 10% are seen a single time; roughly 9.2% belongs to the top ten. The CDR3 runs 15 residues. The germline CDR1 and CDR2 sequences are MNHEY and SMNVEV (reference sequence). The V and J ends lost 1 base and 5 bases respectively, with 14 bases between them. This sample is part of a study of CD8 T cells in ankylosing spondylitis. Study-wide findings and caveats: Disease-linked clones, CD8+, were relatively rare in peripheral blood.

Input material: blood, either unsorted or a sorted T cell fraction (not recorded which). The clonotype originates from a female donor with ankylosing spondylitis or in good health (not recorded which). V and J are TRBV27 and TRBJ2-5; D may correspond to TRBD1 or TRBD2 (7 bases each). The CDR3 sequence: CASSLFSQGGETQYF. CDR3 DNA sequence: TGTGCCAGCAGTTTATTTTCCCAGGGGGGGGAGACCCAGTACTTC.